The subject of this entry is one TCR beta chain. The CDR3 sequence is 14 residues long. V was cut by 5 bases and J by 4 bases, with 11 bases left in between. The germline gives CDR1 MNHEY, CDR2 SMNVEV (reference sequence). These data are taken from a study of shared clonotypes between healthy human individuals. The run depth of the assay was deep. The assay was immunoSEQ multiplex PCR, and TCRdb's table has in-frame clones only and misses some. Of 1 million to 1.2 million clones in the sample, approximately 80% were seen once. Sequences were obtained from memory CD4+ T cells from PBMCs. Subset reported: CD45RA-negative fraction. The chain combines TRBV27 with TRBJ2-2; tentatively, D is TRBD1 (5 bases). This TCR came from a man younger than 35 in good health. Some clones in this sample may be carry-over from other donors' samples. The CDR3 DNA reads TGTGCCAGCAGTCGCTCTGGGGCCACCGGGGAGCTGTTTTTT. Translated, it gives CASSRSGATGELFF.